Presented here are 10 T cell receptor beta chains from one specimen sequenced in a study of blood T cell repertoires in COVID-19. Measured with immunoSEQ multiplex PCR; TCRdb has only the in-frame clones, and not every one. The table has under 300,000 clones, more than 70% seen once. Sequencing used PBMCs or T cells enriched from blood (not recorded which). Receptors were obtained from a woman aged 40-49 years with acute COVID-19.

This clone was seen just once. The rearrangement links TRBV5-1 to TRBJ2-2; D is possibly TRBD2 (6 bases). The CDR3 loop spans 15 amino acids. V was pared by 0 bases and J by 3 bases, with 9 bases between. Germline assignment: CDR1 SGHRS and CDR2 YFSETQ. In DNA, the CDR3 is TGCGCCAGCAGCTTGGCGGCGGGGTACACCGGGGAGCTGTTTTTT. Protein: CASSLAAGYTGELFF.

The V and J genes are TRBV6-5 and TRBJ1-5; TRBD1 matches 9 bases. Germline trimming cut 5 bases from V and 2 bases from J; bases unmatched to any gene: 4. The germline CDR1 and CDR2 sequences are MNHEY and SVGAGI. CDR3 length equals 15 residues. CDR3 residues: CASSRTGEGNQPQHF. The DNA of the CDR3 is TGTGCCAGCAGTCGGACAGGGGAAGGCAATCAGCCCCAGCATTTT.

Comments on this clone: At the DNA level, this CDR3 is encoded by other sequences in the same sample as well. The rearrangement links TRBV5-1 to TRBJ2-5; a possible D gene is TRBD1 (6 bases). V was shortened by 4 bases and J by 2 bases, with 9 bases between the two germline ends. The germline V gene encodes CDR1 SGHRS and CDR2 YFSETQ. The CDR3 consists of 13 residues. The CDR3 loop reads CASSPGQQETQYF. In DNA, the CDR3 is TGCGCCAGCAGCCCGGGACAACAAGAGACCCAGTACTTC.

The chain couples TRBV19 to TRBJ1-1; D not certain. The V end was cut by 1 base, the J end by 1 base, with 7 bases between. CDR3 length: 14 amino acids. The germline gives CDR1 LNHDA, CDR2 SQIVND (reference sequence). CDR3 sequence reads: CASSIGRGNTEAFF. The CDR3 nucleotides are TGTGCCAGTAGTATAGGGCGGGGGAACACTGAAGCTTTCTTT. Supplemented by reference TRBV19 and TRBJ1-1, the full variable domain reads DGGITQSPKYLFRKEGQNVTLSCEQNLNHDAMYWYRQDPGQGLRLIYYSQIVNDFQKGDIAEGYSVSREKKESFPLTVTSAQKNPTAFYLCASSIGRGNTEAFFGQGTRLTVV.

The V call is TRBV6-2 or TRBV6-3, the J call TRBJ2-1; the D is unclear. Deletions cut 5 bases from V and 7 bases from J, with 6 bases between. This CDR3 has 11 residues. CDR1 MNHEY and CDR2 SVGEGT come from the germline V gene. CDR3 sequence (DNA): TGTGCCAGCAGTGTTATGAATGAGCAGTTCTTC. It yields the protein CASSVMNEQFF.

The chain is built from TRBV27 and TRBJ1-4; TRBD1 might be the D (6 bases). The germline V gene has CDR1 MNHEY and CDR2 SMNVEV (reference sequence). Trimming removed 6 bases from V and 0 bases from J, with 11 bases in between. This CDR3 has 15 amino acids. The CDR3: CASRQGLATNEKLFF. The CDR3 bases are TGTGCCAGCAGACAGGGTCTTGCAACTAATGAAAAACTGTTTTTT.

The rearrangement links TRBV7-9 to TRBJ2-5, with 10 bases aligning to TRBD1. V lost 5 bases to trimming and J lost 4 bases; unmatched junction nucleotides: 16. The germline CDR1 and CDR2 sequences are SEHNR and FQNEAQ (reference sequence). The CDR3 sequence is 18 residues long. The chain's CDR3 is CASSPVKLGQGQRETQYF. Written as DNA, the CDR3 is TGTGCCAGCAGCCCTGTGAAATTGGGACAGGGGCAGAGAGAGACCCAGTACTTC. The whole variable domain, remainder taken from reference TRBV7-9 and TRBJ2-5, is DTGVSQNPRHKITKRGQNVTFRCDPISEHNRLYWYRQTLGQGPEFLTYFQNEAQLEKSRLLSDRFSAERPKGSFSTLEIQRTEQGDSAMYLCASSPVKLGQGQRETQYFGPGTRLLVL.

A word on this clone: No DNA is shown, since the ends of the CDR3 on it are uncertain; the CDR3 is the one TCRdb lists. CDR3 amino acids: CASSKGYLVGTGAEAFF. The rearrangement uses TRBV21-1 and TRBJ1-1; TRBD1 was called by the table and not checked on the DNA. TRBV21-1 has pseudogene status. The CDR3 has 17 amino acids, counting both end residues.

The rearrangement uses TRBV5-1 and TRBJ2-2; TRBD2 matches at 8 bases. Germline V gives CDR1 SGHRS, CDR2 YFSETQ. V was pared by 3 bases and J by 5 bases, with 3 bases of the junction left unmatched. The CDR3 runs 14 residues. DNA for the CDR3: TGCGCCAGCAGCTCCCGGGGGGGGACCGGGGAGCTGTTTTTT. Amino acids: CASSSRGGTGELFF.

The chain links TRBV5-1 to TRBJ1-3, with 8 positions matching TRBD1. Germline lookup yields CDR1 SGHRS and CDR2 YFSETQ. The ends lost 3 bases at V and 2 bases at J; junction bases unmatched: 4. This CDR3 is 15 amino acids long. The CDR3 DNA reads as TGCGCCAGCAGCTGGACAGGGACGGCTGGAAACACCATATATTTT. The encoded protein is CASSWTGTAGNTIYF.